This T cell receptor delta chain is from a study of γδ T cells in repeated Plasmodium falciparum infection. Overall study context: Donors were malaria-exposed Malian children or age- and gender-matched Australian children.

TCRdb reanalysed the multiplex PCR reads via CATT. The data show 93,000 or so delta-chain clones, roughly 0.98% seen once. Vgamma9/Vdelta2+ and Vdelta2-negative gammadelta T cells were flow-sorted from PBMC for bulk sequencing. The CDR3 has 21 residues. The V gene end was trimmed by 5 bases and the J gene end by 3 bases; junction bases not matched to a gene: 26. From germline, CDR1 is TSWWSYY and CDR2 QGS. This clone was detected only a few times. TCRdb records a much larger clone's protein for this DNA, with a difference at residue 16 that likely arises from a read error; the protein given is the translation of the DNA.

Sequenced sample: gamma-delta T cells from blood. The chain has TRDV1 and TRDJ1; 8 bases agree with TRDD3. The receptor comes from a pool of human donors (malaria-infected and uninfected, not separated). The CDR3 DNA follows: TGTGCTCTTGGGATTCGGCCTTCCCGCTACTGGGGGGTTCCGTACGCCGATAAACTCATCTTT. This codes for CALGIRPSRYWGVPYADKLIF.